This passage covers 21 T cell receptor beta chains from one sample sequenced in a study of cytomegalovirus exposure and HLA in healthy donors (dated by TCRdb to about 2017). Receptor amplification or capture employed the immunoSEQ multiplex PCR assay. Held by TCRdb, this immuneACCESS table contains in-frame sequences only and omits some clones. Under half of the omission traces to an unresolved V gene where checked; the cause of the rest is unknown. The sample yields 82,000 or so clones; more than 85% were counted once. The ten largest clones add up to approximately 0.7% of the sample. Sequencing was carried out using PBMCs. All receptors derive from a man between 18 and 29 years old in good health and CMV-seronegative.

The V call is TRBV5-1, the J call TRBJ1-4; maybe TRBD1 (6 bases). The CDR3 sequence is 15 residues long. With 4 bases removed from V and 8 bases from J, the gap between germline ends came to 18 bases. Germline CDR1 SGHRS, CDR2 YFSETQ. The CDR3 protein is CASSPLTGSGEKLFF. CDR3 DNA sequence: TGCGCCAGCAGCCCCCTGACAGGTTCGGGGGAAAAACTGTTTTTT.

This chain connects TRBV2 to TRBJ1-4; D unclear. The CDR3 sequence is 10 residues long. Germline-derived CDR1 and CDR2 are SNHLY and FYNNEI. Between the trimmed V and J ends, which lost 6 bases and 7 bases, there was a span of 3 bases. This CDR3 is CASRSEKLFF. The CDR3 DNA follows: TGTGCCAGCAGGAGTGAAAAACTGTTTTTT.

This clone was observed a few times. The CDR3 DNA is TGTGCCAGCAGCTTGGGGCGGACCAAAAACATTCAGTACTTC. It translates to CASSLGRTKNIQYF. The V call is TRBV5-6, the J call TRBJ2-4; D is undetermined. CDR1 is SGHDT, CDR2 YYEEEE, per germline. Trimming removed 0 bases at V and 2 bases at J, with 6 bases between. This CDR3 has 14 residues.

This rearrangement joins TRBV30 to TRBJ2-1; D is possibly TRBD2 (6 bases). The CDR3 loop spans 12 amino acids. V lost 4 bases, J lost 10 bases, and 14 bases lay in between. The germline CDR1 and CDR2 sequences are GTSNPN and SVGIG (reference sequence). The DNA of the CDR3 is TGTGCCTGGACTTCGACTAGGCCCGAGCAGTTCTTC. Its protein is CAWTSTRPEQFF.

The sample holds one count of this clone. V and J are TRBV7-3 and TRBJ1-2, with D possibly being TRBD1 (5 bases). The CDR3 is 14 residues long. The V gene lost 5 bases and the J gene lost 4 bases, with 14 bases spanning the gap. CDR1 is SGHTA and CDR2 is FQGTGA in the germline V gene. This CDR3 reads CASSVDSRPYGYTF. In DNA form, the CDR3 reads TGTGCCAGCAGCGTCGACAGTCGGCCCTATGGCTACACCTTC. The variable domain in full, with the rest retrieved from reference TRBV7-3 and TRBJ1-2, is GAGVSQTPSNKVTEKGKYVELRCDPISGHTALYWYRQSLGQGPEFLIYFQGTGAADDSGLPNDRFFAVRPEGSVSTLKIQRTERGDSAVYLCASSVDSRPYGYTFGSGTRLTVV.

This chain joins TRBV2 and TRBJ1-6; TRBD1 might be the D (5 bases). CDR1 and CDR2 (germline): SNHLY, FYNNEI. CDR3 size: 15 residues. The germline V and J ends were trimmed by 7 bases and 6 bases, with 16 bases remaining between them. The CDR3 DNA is TGTGCCAGCACCGACCAACAGGCGTCTAATTCACCCCTCCACTTT. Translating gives CASTDQQASNSPLHF.

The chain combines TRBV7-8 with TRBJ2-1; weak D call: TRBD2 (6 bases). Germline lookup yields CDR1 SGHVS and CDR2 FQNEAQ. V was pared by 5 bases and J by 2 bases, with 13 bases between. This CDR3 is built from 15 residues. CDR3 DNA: TGTGCCAGCAGCCGAGAGGAGGGGACCTACAATGAGCAGTTCTTC. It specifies CASSREEGTYNEQFF.

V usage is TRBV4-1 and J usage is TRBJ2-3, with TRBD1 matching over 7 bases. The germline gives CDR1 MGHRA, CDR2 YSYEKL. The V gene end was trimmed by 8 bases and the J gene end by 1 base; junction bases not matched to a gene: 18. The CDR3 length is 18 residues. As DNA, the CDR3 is TGCGCCAGCCAGTCGGGCCAGGGGGTGGTAGGGGGCACAGATACGCAGTATTTT. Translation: CASQSGQGVVGGTDTQYF.

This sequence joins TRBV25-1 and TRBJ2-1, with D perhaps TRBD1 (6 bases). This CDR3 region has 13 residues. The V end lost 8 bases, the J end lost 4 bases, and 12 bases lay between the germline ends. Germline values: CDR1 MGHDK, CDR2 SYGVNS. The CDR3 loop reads CASLRDTYNEQFF. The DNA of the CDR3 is TGTGCCAGCCTCAGGGACACTTACAATGAGCAGTTCTTC.

CDR3 in amino acids: CATSRGPSRNTGELFF. In DNA form, the CDR3 reads TGTGCCACCAGCAGAGGGCCTAGTAGGAACACCGGGGAGCTGTTTTTT. J is TRBJ2-2 and V is TRBV15; D gene ambiguous. Germline V gives CDR1 LNHNV, CDR2 YYDKDF (reference sequence). The CDR3 contains 16 residues. Trimming cost V 1 base and J 1 base, with 10 bases left between them.

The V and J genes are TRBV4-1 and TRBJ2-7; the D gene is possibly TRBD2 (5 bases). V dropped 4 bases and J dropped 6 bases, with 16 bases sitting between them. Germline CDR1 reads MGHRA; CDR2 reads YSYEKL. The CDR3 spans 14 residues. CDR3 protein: CASSLVTRTAEQYF. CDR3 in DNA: TGCGCCAGCAGCCTTGTGACCCGGACTGCCGAGCAGTACTTC.

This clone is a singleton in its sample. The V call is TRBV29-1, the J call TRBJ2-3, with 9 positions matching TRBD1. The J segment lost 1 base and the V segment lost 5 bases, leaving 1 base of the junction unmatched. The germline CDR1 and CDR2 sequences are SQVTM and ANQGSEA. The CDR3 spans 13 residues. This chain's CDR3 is CSVRQGGTDTQYF. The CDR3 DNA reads TGCAGCGTTCGACAGGGGGGCACAGATACGCAGTATTTT.

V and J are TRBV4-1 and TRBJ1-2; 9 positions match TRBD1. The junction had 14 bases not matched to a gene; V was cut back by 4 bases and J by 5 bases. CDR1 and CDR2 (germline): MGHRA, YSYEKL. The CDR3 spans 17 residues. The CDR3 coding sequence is TGCGCCAGCAGCCGACCGGGACAGGGCCTAGGGATGTATGGCTACACCTTC. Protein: CASSRPGQGLGMYGYTF.

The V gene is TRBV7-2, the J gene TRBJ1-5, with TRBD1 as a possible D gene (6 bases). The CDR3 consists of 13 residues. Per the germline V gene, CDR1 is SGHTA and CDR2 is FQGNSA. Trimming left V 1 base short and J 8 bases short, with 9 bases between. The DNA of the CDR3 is TGTGCCAGCAGCTTAGACAGGGTTGAGCCCCAGCATTTT. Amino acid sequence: CASSLDRVEPQHF.

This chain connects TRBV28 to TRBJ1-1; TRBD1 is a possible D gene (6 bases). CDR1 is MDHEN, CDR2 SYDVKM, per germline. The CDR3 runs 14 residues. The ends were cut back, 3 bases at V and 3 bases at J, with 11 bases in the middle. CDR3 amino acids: CASSFRGGHTEAFF. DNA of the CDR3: TGTGCCAGCAGTTTCAGGGGAGGGCACACTGAAGCTTTCTTT.

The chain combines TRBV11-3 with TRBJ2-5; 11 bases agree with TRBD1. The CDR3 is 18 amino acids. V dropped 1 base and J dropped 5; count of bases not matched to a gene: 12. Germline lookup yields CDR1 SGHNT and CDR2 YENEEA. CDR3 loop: CASSLVGWTGGGRETQYF. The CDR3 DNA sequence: TGTGCCAGCAGCTTAGTTGGTTGGACAGGGGGCGGGCGGGAGACCCAGTACTTC.

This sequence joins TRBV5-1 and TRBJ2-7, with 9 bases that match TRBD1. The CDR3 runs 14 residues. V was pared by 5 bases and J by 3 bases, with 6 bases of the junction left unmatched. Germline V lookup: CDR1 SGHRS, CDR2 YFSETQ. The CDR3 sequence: CASRPGTGSYEQYF. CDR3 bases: TGCGCCAGCAGGCCCGGGACAGGGAGCTACGAGCAGTACTTC.

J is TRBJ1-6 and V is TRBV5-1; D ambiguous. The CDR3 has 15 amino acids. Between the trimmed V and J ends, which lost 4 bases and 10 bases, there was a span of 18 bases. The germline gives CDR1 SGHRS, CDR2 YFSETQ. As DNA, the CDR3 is TGCGCCAGCAGCGCCGACAACCGGGGAACCTCACCCCTCCACTTT. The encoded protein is CASSADNRGTSPLHF.

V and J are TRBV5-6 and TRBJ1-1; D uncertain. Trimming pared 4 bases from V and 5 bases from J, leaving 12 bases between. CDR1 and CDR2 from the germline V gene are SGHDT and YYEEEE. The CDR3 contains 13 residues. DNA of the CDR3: TGTGCCAGCAGCCCGACGGGTTGGACTGAAGCTTTCTTT. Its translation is CASSPTGWTEAFF.

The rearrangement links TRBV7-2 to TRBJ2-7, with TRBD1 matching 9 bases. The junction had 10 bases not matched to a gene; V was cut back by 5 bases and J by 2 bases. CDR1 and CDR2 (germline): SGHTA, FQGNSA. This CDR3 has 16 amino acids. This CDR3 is CASSRSGTGNPYEQYF. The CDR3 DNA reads TGTGCCAGCAGCCGATCCGGGACAGGGAACCCCTACGAGCAGTACTTC.

This chain's CDR3 is CASFNSYEQYF. CDR3 nucleotides: TGTGCCAGTTTTAACTCCTACGAGCAGTACTTC. The chain has TRBV28 and TRBJ2-7; D call uncertain. The germline V and J ends were trimmed by 9 bases and 0 bases, with 6 bases remaining between them. Germline CDR1 reads MDHEN; CDR2 reads SYDVKM. The CDR3 runs to 11 residues.